The rows below give T cell receptor beta chains drawn from one sample of a study of prognosis after radiotherapy for stage I lung cancer. TCRdb redid the calling of the multiplex PCR reads with MiXCR, one entry per CDR3 protein. The sample records 50,000 to 75,000 distinct CDR3 sequences, 26% being singletons. The sample in question was PBMCs, obtained before or after stereotactic body radiation therapy (not recorded which). These receptors all stem from a donor aged 50 or older with non-small cell lung cancer. CDR3s include the opening cysteine and the closing phenylalanine or tryptophan. Fields, in order: D gene, V gene, J gene, clone size, CDR3 protein. D genes are given only for firm matches. Clone sizes are given selectively: once, few, many, or a class where the clone is expanded.

>.|TRBV6-5|TRBJ1-2|many
CASSSPGFYGYTF
>.|TRBV29-1|TRBJ2-1|few
CSVEDGGRKNEQFF
>TRBD1|TRBV12-5|TRBJ2-1|many
CASASTGGNEQFF
>.|TRBV30|TRBJ2-2|many
CAWRRGGELFF
>.|TRBV6-1|TRBJ1-5|many
CASWAGGNQPQHF
>TRBD2|TRBV19|TRBJ2-3|many
CASSRGGLHTDTQYF
>.|TRBV6-1|TRBJ2-7|.
CASSGRVRYEQYF
>.|TRBV20-1|TRBJ2-3|.
CSVATAGIRADTQYF
>.|TRBV2|TRBJ1-2|many
CASSVSGVEYGYTF
>.|TRBV5-6|TRBJ1-2|many
CASSFRENYGYTF
>TRBD1|TRBV19|TRBJ2-2|many
CASRGGEGGVYTGELFF
>.|TRBV6-6|TRBJ1-6|.
CASSYSRQGNSPLHF
>.|TRBV18|TRBJ2-7|many
CASSAAAETYEQYF
>.|TRBV27|TRBJ1-3|.
CASSSSPGNTIYF
>.|TRBV6-5|TRBJ1-1|many
CASSYPRYEAFF
>TRBD1|TRBV6-2/TRBV6-3|TRBJ2-6|.
CASSRDRERSGDNVLTF
>.|TRBV7-2|TRBJ2-5|.
CASSLAGRRRMAQYF
>TRBD1|TRBV2|TRBJ2-7|many
CASSWDRGNEQYF
>TRBD1|TRBV20-1|TRBJ2-5|many
CSARDRPGQLGETQYF
>.|TRBV6-2/TRBV6-3|TRBJ2-7|.
CASREACTAYEQYF